The 30 T cell receptor beta chains below all came from one sample that was sequenced in a study of CXCR3-negative and CXCR3-positive naive CD8 T cells. Study results and caveats: More hydrophobic TRB CDR3s were found in CXCR3-positive naive cells than in CXCR3-negative naive cells.

The antigens of these receptors remain unknown. UMI-labeled 5' RACE yielded the TRB cDNA libraries. TCRdb re-called the 5' RACE reads and catalogs CDR3 proteins one per entry, DNA excluded. The sample has 80,000 to 100,000 distinct CDR3 sequences. Sequenced: naive CXCR3+ CD8+ T cells from blood. Subset indicated: CD45RO-CCR7+CD27+CD95- naive CD8+ T cells expressing CXCR3 (TNR3+). These receptors were obtained from a human donor in good health. Some clones in this sample may be carry-over from other donors' samples.

The chain has TRBV4-1 and TRBJ2-1; TCRdb proposes TRBD2, but this gene call is untestable without DNA. The V gene's germline CDR1 is MGHRA and CDR2 YSYEKL. The CDR3 consists of 17 residues. CDR3 in amino acids: CASSQRSEATSYNEQFF.

The V gene is TRBV27, the J gene TRBJ1-2. The germline V gene has CDR1 MNHEY and CDR2 SMNVEV (reference sequence). The length of the CDR3 is 15 residues. CDR3 amino acids: CASSFTTGRDYGYTF.

This chain links TRBV7-8 with TRBJ2-7; there is no DNA to check the TCRdb D call of TRBD1. The CDR3 covers 14 residues. Per germline, CDR1 SGHVS and CDR2 FQNEAQ. CDR3 residues: CASSKLTGGFEQYF.

CDR3 in amino acids: CASSPIIYGGYEQYF. The genes are TRBV3-1 and TRBJ2-7. The CDR3 contains 15 residues. Germline assignment: CDR1 LGHDT and CDR2 YNNKEL (reference sequence).

The rearrangement joins TRBV27 to TRBJ1-1; as DNA is missing, the TRBD1 call by TCRdb cannot be tested. CDR3 length equals 14 residues. Germline loops: CDR1 MNHEY, CDR2 SMNVEV (reference sequence). CDR3 region: CASKGWDGNTEAFF.

J is TRBJ2-5 and V is TRBV29-1; checking the TCRdb D call of TRBD1 is not possible without DNA. CDR1 and CDR2 from the germline V gene are SQVTM and ANQGSEA. The CDR3 covers 14 residues. The CDR3 loop is CSVGGTGGLETQYF.

The V gene is TRBV4-3, the J gene TRBJ2-7. Germline-derived CDR1 and CDR2 are LGHNA and YSLEER. The CDR3 consists of 16 residues. The CDR3 region is CASSPSSTGTFYEQYF.

The chain couples TRBV13 to TRBJ2-2; absent DNA, TCRdb's TRBD2 call cannot be checked. The CDR3 contains 14 residues. Per the germline V gene, CDR1 is PRHDT and CDR2 is FYEKMQ (reference sequence). The CDR3 protein is CASSYPSLRMELFF.

This chain joins TRBV28 and TRBJ1-1. The CDR3 sequence is 12 residues long. Germline V gene data show CDR1 as MDHEN and CDR2 as SYDVKM. CDR3 protein: CASSFPEVQAFF.

This chain links TRBV27 with TRBJ1-1. This CDR3 region has 13 residues. The germline V gene encodes CDR1 MNHEY and CDR2 SMNVEV (reference sequence). CDR3 region: CASSTTGGAEAFF.

This chain uses TRBV6-5 with TRBJ2-5; TCRdb gives TRBD2 as the D gene, but with no DNA this cannot be confirmed. Germline CDR1 and CDR2: MNHEY and SVGAGI. The CDR3 is made up of 16 amino acids. The CDR3 sequence: CASNPGLAGVQETQYF.

The rearrangement links TRBV20-1 to TRBJ2-7; TCRdb's D call, TRBD2, is unchecked because there is no DNA. CDR1 is DFQATT and CDR2 is SNEGSKA in the germline V gene (reference sequence). CDR3 size: 14 residues. The chain's CDR3 is CSARPLPSSYEQYF.

V is TRBV2 and J is TRBJ2-5; TCRdb selects TRBD1, and the lack of DNA leaves this call unchecked. Germline V CDR1 and CDR2: SNHLY, FYNNEI. CDR3 length: 14 amino acids. CDR3 in amino acids: CASSDGGSGETQYF.

The CDR3 here is CASSLSSPFAGTYEQYF. The chain couples TRBV12-3 or TRBV12-4 to TRBJ2-7; the D call of TRBD2 rests on TCRdb alone, since no DNA is present to check it. CDR3 length equals 17 residues.

The CDR3 reads CASSPGLAGGFVPNEQFF. The chain carries TRBV5-1 and TRBJ2-1; with no DNA, the TCRdb D assignment of TRBD2 cannot be verified. Germline V lookup: CDR1 SGHRS, CDR2 YFSETQ. There are 18 residues in the CDR3.

CDR3 sequence: CASTLGLLGDTEAFF. J is TRBJ1-1 and V is TRBV12-3 or TRBV12-4. This CDR3 has 15 amino acids.

The rearrangement uses TRBV3-1 and TRBJ1-1; TCRdb names TRBD1, which stays unverified in the absence of DNA. This CDR3 is 15 amino acids long. The germline gives CDR1 LGHDT, CDR2 YNNKEL (reference sequence). CDR3 loop: CASSQAQGGRTEAFF.

The chain couples TRBV29-1 to TRBJ1-1; TCRdb's D call, TRBD1, is unchecked because there is no DNA. Looked up from germline, CDR1 is SQVTM and CDR2 is ANQGSEA. The CDR3 loop spans 14 amino acids. CDR3: CSVEDGTGLDEAFF.

The CDR3 protein is CASSLTGGNTGELFF. The chain is built from TRBV6-5 and TRBJ2-2; checking the TCRdb D call of TRBD1 is not possible without DNA. The germline V gene has CDR1 MNHEY and CDR2 SVGAGI. CDR3 length: 15 amino acids.

CDR3 in amino acids: CSVERIGELFF. This sequence joins TRBV29-1 and TRBJ2-2. CDR3 length: 11 amino acids. Germline V lookup: CDR1 SQVTM, CDR2 ANQGSEA.

The chain uses TRBV6-5 and TRBJ2-7; TCRdb gives TRBD1 as the D gene, but with no DNA this cannot be confirmed. The germline V gene encodes CDR1 MNHEY and CDR2 SVGAGI. This CDR3 spans 15 amino acids. CDR3: CASSYSPPRVDEQYF.

The chain employs TRBV12-3 or TRBV12-4 and TRBJ2-5. The CDR3 runs 14 residues. The chain's CDR3 is CASSFWGYQETQYF.

The gene calls are TRBV12-3 or TRBV12-4 and TRBJ2-3; TCRdb outputs TRBD1, but without DNA this stays unchecked. The CDR3 has 15 amino acids. CDR3: CASSLGQGMGDTQYF.

The rearrangement links TRBV5-6 to TRBJ2-7. The germline V gene encodes CDR1 SGHDT and CDR2 YYEEEE. The CDR3 covers 14 residues. The CDR3 sequence is CASSLFLVYDEQYF.

The genes are TRBV1 and TRBJ2-7; TCRdb outputs TRBD1, but without DNA this stays unchecked. TRBV1 is recorded as a pseudogene. The CDR3 covers 15 residues. The CDR3 spells CTSSRNRDRSYEQYF.

The genes are TRBV12-3 or TRBV12-4 and TRBJ2-5. The CDR3 runs to 13 residues. This chain's CDR3 is CASSFERSETQYF.

The gene calls are TRBV30 and TRBJ2-1; TCRdb selects TRBD2, and the lack of DNA leaves this call unchecked. Germline V gene sequence: CDR1 GTSNPN, CDR2 SVGIG (reference sequence). The CDR3 is made up of 13 amino acids. This CDR3 reads CALGLSSYNEQFF.

V is TRBV5-5 and J is TRBJ2-5; TCRdb's D gene call, TRBD2, goes unchecked for lack of DNA. Germline V gives CDR1 SGHKS, CDR2 YYEKEE (reference sequence). The CDR3 runs to 15 residues. CDR3 residues: CACRDWAGGQETQYF.

The chain joins TRBV29-1 to TRBJ2-7. CDR3 length equals 12 residues. Germline CDR1 reads SQVTM; CDR2 reads ANQGSEA. CDR3 sequence reads: CSVEVGSYEQYF.

The chain recombines TRBV5-1 with TRBJ2-1; TCRdb returns TRBD2, unconfirmable since there is no DNA. Germline-derived CDR1 and CDR2 are SGHRS and YFSETQ. The CDR3 has 17 amino acids. The CDR3 is CASSLTSGGASYNEQFF. Full variable domain (missing parts from reference TRBV5-1 and TRBJ2-1): KAGVTQTPRYLIKTRGQQVTLSCSPISGHRSVSWYQQTPGQGLQFLFEYFSETQRNKGNFPGRFSGRQFSNSRSEMNVSTLELGDSALYLCASSLTSGGASYNEQFFGPGTRLTVL.